The clone carrying this T cell receptor beta chain occurred a few times. Antigen specificity is unknown. The sample originates from a study of identical twins. Study observations and caveats: Zero-insertion analyses could be partly confounded by invariant MAIT and iNKT cells.

TCRdb independently ran MiXCR on the 5' RACE reads; one entry per CDR3 protein. This sample yields about 900,000 distinct CDR3 sequences, of which over 9% are seen a single time; about 1.6% belongs to the top ten. This sample was also put to use in a study of yellow fever vaccine responses in identical twins.

Sequencing input: PBMCs. The origin of this receptor is a woman aged 18 to 35 in good health.

The CDR3 nucleotides read TGTGCCAGCCTGGGTCGGTTGGGCAACACCATATATTTT. It specifies CASLGRLGNTIYF. V usage is TRBV25-1 and J usage is TRBJ1-3; D is unresolved. The CDR3 runs to 13 residues. V was cut by 8 bases and J by 7 bases, with 15 bases left in between. Germline CDR1 MGHDK, CDR2 SYGVNS.